This is a list of T cell receptor beta chains from one sample in a study of T cell repertoires in cytomegalovirus infection. TCRdb reprocessed the reads with MiXCR, giving one entry per CDR3 protein. In the table there are some 200,000 distinct CDR3 sequences, around 20% of which are singletons. Sequenced material: PBMCs. All receptors derive from a human donor in good health (CMV status not recorded). Some clones in this sample may be carry-over from other donors' samples. Both conserved end residues are part of each CDR3. A D gene is named only where the DNA matches it firmly. Clone size is stated in some rows and not others, as once, few, many or a class when expanded.

size: -
D: -
J: TRBJ1-5
V: TRBV6-1
DNA: TGTGCCAGCAGATTGACTTCTCTGGGGAATCAGCCCCAGCATTTT
CDR3: CASRLTSLGNQPQHF

size: many
D: -
J: TRBJ2-1
V: TRBV30
DNA: TGTGCCTGGACCGACCCCGGGACTGAGCAGTTCTTC
CDR3: CAWTDPGTEQFF

size: few
D: TRBD1
J: TRBJ1-1
V: TRBV28
DNA: TGTGCCAGCAGTCCAGGGGGCGCGGTGAACACTGAAGCTTTCTTT
CDR3: CASSPGGAVNTEAFF

size: few
D: -
J: TRBJ2-1
V: TRBV5-4
DNA: TGTGCCAGCAGCTTGGGTCAGGGAAACAATGAGCAGTTCTTC
CDR3: CASSLGQGNNEQFF

size: -
D: TRBD1
J: TRBJ1-4
V: TRBV19
DNA: TGTGCCAGTAGTGCCCGCGGAGGGGGCCCAAATGAAAAACTGTTTTTT
CDR3: CASSARGGGPNEKLFF

size: many
D: TRBD1
J: TRBJ1-1
V: TRBV7-2
DNA: TGTGCCAGCAGCTTTAGACAGGGGAGAACTGAAGCTTTCTTT
CDR3: CASSFRQGRTEAFF

size: -
D: -
J: TRBJ2-1
V: TRBV29-1
DNA: TGCAGCGTTGAGCGGGGAAGGGCTGAGCAGTTCTTC
CDR3: CSVERGRAEQFF

size: -
D: TRBD1
J: TRBJ1-2
V: TRBV28
DNA: TGTGCCAGCAGTTTAATAGCGCCAGGGGGTAATGGCTACACCTTC
CDR3: CASSLIAPGGNGYTF

size: few
D: -
J: TRBJ1-1
V: TRBV24-1
DNA: TGTGCCACCAGTGATTCTCTCGGGACCGTGAACACTGAAGCTTTCTTT
CDR3: CATSDSLGTVNTEAFF

size: -
D: -
J: TRBJ2-1
V: TRBV19
DNA: TGTGCCAGTAGTATGGGAACAGGGAGCTCCTACAATGAGCAGTTCTTC
CDR3: CASSMGTGSSYNEQFF

size: many
D: -
J: TRBJ1-6
V: TRBV5-1
DNA: TGCGCCAGCAGCCCCCGGAGCTCCTATAATTCACCCCTCCACTTT
CDR3: CASSPRSSYNSPLHF

size: few
D: -
J: TRBJ2-1
V: TRBV19
DNA: TGTGCCAGTAGTATTAAAAACCGGGAGCCGGGGAATGAGCAGTTCTTC
CDR3: CASSIKNREPGNEQFF

size: few
D: TRBD2
J: TRBJ2-5
V: TRBV18
DNA: TGTGCCAGCTCACCAAGCGGGAGGGCCCGAGGAGAGACCCAGTACTTC
CDR3: CASSPSGRARGETQYF

size: many
D: TRBD2
J: TRBJ2-3
V: TRBV7-2
DNA: TGTGCCAGCAGCGTTCCCCTAGCGGGAGGGCCTCCAGATACGCAGTATTTT
CDR3: CASSVPLAGGPPDTQYF

size: few
D: -
J: TRBJ2-5
V: TRBV7-7
DNA: TGTGCTAGCAGCTTCACCGGGCAGGCTGGGACCCAGTACTTC
CDR3: CASSFTGQAGTQYF

size: few
D: -
J: TRBJ1-1
V: TRBV7-2
DNA: TGTGCCAGCAGCTTCACAGGGTTAACTGAAGCTTTCTTT
CDR3: CASSFTGLTEAFF

size: -
D: -
J: TRBJ2-3
V: TRBV6-2/TRBV6-3
DNA: TGTGCCAGGGGGAGTCAGGAGGAAGACACAGATACGCAGTATTTT
CDR3: CARGSQEEDTDTQYF

size: many
D: TRBD2
J: TRBJ2-7
V: TRBV7-2
DNA: TGTGCCAGCAGCTCACAGGGAACTAGCGGCTCCTACGAGCAGTACTTC
CDR3: CASSSQGTSGSYEQYF

size: -
D: TRBD1
J: TRBJ2-5
V: TRBV20-1
DNA: TGCAGTGGGACGGGACAGGGGATCCAAGAGACCCAGTACTTC
CDR3: CSGTGQGIQETQYF

size: many
D: -
J: TRBJ1-2
V: TRBV2
DNA: TGTGCCAGCAGTGAATGGGCGGATTATGGCTACACCTTC
CDR3: CASSEWADYGYTF

size: few
D: TRBD2
J: TRBJ2-1
V: TRBV28
DNA: TGTGCCAGCAGCATGGTGGGGGTGTTCAGCGGGACTAGCGGGATATACAATGAGCAGTTCTTC
CDR3: CASSMVGVFSGTSGIYNEQFF

size: many
D: -
J: TRBJ1-4
V: TRBV6-1
DNA: TGTGCCAGCAGTGACCGGTTTGCAACTAATGAAAAACTGTTTTTT
CDR3: CASSDRFATNEKLFF

size: -
D: -
J: TRBJ2-1
V: TRBV4-2
DNA: TGTGCCAGCAGCCAAGATCCGGGGGCCGCTGGGGTTGAGCAGTTCTTC
CDR3: CASSQDPGAAGVEQFF

size: many
D: -
J: TRBJ1-1
V: TRBV7-8
DNA: TGTGCCAGCAGCTTAGCGGGATACATGAACACTGAAGCTTTCTTT
CDR3: CASSLAGYMNTEAFF

size: -
D: TRBD1
J: TRBJ1-1
V: TRBV5-1
DNA: TGCGCCAGCAGCCTTATTGACAGGGGCACTGAAGCTTTCTTT
CDR3: CASSLIDRGTEAFF

size: -
D: TRBD2
J: TRBJ2-7
V: TRBV14
DNA: TGTGCCAGCAGCCAAGTACTAGCGGGAGGGTACGAGCAGTACTTC
CDR3: CASSQVLAGGYEQYF

size: few
D: -
J: TRBJ2-3
V: TRBV12-3/TRBV12-4
DNA: TGTGCCAGCACCTCCCTAGATACGCAGTATTTT
CDR3: CASTSLDTQYF

size: -
D: TRBD2
J: TRBJ2-5
V: TRBV11-2
DNA: TGTGCCAGCAGCTTATTACTAGCGGGGGCACTACAAGAGACCCAGTACTTC
CDR3: CASSLLLAGALQETQYF

size: -
D: -
J: TRBJ2-7
V: TRBV27
DNA: TGTGCCAGCAGTTTACCGACAGGGGACTACGCGCAGTACTTC
CDR3: CASSLPTGDYAQYF

size: few
D: -
J: TRBJ2-2
V: TRBV5-3
DNA: TGTGCCAGCGGCCCACCTCCCGGTCGGGACTACACCGGGGAGCTGTTTTTT
CDR3: CASGPPPGRDYTGELFF

size: few
D: TRBD2
J: TRBJ2-3
V: TRBV6-5
DNA: TGTGCCAGCAGGGTGACAGGGCGGCTAGCGGGAGCCACAGATACGCAGTATTTT
CDR3: CASRVTGRLAGATDTQYF

size: -
D: -
J: TRBJ2-2
V: TRBV12-3/TRBV12-4
DNA: TGTGCCAGCAGTAAAAACAGGGCCACGAACACCGGGGAGCTGTTTTTT
CDR3: CASSKNRATNTGELFF

size: -
D: -
J: TRBJ2-7
V: TRBV20-1
DNA: TGCAGTGCTAGGGCGGACGCCGGCGCCTACGAGCAGTACTTC
CDR3: CSARADAGAYEQYF

size: -
D: -
J: TRBJ2-5
V: TRBV6-2/TRBV6-3
DNA: TGTGCCAGCAGTTCCTGGGCAGGCTGGGAAGAGACCCAGTACTTC
CDR3: CASSSWAGWEETQYF

size: many
D: -
J: TRBJ1-1
V: TRBV7-3
DNA: TGTGCCAGCAGAAGGGGGACGGGGGACACTGAAGCTTTCTTT
CDR3: CASRRGTGDTEAFF

size: -
D: TRBD1
J: TRBJ2-3
V: TRBV25-1
DNA: TGTGCCAGCAGGCCGACAGGGGGTAGCACAGATACGCAGTATTTT
CDR3: CASRPTGGSTDTQYF

size: -
D: TRBD1
J: TRBJ1-5
V: TRBV6-5
DNA: TGTGCCAGCAGTTTGGGACAGGCGTGGGGGCCCCAGCATTTT
CDR3: CASSLGQAWGPQHF

size: many
D: -
J: TRBJ1-5
V: TRBV18
DNA: TGTGCCAGCTCACCAGATTCAGGGGTGCAGCCCCAGCATTTT
CDR3: CASSPDSGVQPQHF